The clone carrying this T cell receptor beta chain appeared a few times. Its target is unknown. This CDR3 is 13 amino acids long. Germline assignment: CDR1 KGHDR and CDR2 SFDVKD. With V trimmed by 10 bases and J by 7 bases, 9 bases remained unmatched. The data are from a study of T cell repertoires in aging, cancer and after chemotherapy. Study information: Donors were grouped into six age bands spanning 30 or younger through 70 or older. Clear clonal overlap appeared across healthy donor samples taken over several months to years.

TRB rearrangements spanning V, D and J were amplified using mixed TRB-A/B primers. One entry per CDR3 protein, called by TCRdb with MiXCR from the multiplex PCR reads. The table lists about 8,700 distinct CDR3 sequences, roughly 32% of them singletons. Study outcomes and limitations: Untreated cancer patients had significantly lower blood TCR diversity than age-matched healthy donors.

Amplification of TCR beta used genomic DNA extracted from peripheral blood. The TCR originated in a human donor in good health. Sequenced: blood. The genes are TRBV24-1 and TRBJ2-1; 7 bases are shared with TRBD1. The CDR3 here is CATRGQGDNEQFF. CDR3 DNA sequence: TGTGCCACAAGGGGGCAGGGTGATAATGAGCAGTTCTTC.